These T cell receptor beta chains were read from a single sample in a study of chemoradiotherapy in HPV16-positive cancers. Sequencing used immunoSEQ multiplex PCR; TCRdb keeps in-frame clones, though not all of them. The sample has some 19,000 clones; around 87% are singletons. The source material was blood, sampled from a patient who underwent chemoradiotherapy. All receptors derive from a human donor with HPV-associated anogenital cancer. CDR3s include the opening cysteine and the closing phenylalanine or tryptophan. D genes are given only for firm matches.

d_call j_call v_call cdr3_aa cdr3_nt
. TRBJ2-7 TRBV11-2 CASRPTGKSTGEQYF TGTGCCAGCAGACCGACCGGGAAATCGACAGGTGAGCAGTACTTC
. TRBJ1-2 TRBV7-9 CASSKGEASHYGYTF TGTGCCAGCAGCAAGGGCGAGGCCAGCCACTATGGCTACACCTTC
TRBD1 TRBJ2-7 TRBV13 CASSLTVGTGASYEQYF TGTGCCAGCAGCTTAACGGTAGGGACAGGGGCTTCCTACGAGCAGTACTTC
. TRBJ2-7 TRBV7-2 CASSTGGDWYEQYF TGTGCCAGCAGTACAGGTGGGGATTGGTACGAGCAGTACTTC
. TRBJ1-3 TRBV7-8 CASSFSGPGNTIYF TGTGCCAGCAGCTTTTCGGGACCTGGAAACACCATATATTTT
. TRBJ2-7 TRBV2 CASSEAHEQYF TGTGCCAGCAGTGAAGCGCACGAGCAGTACTTC
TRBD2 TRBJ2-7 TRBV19 CASLPNAGGNYEQYF TGTGCCAGCCTTCCCAACGCGGGAGGGAACTACGAGCAGTACTTC
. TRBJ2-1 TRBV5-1 CASSPNGENEQFF TGCGCCAGCAGCCCGAATGGAGAGAATGAGCAGTTCTTC
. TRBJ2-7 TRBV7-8 CASSLGTANYEQYF TGTGCCAGCAGCTTAGGGACAGCTAACTACGAGCAGTACTTC
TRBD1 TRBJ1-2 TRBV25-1 CASSEWTGGNYGYTF TGTGCCAGCAGTGAATGGACAGGGGGCAACTATGGCTACACCTTC
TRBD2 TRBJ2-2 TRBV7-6 CASSRTSGANTGELFF TGTGCCAGCAGCAGGACTAGCGGGGCGAACACCGGGGAGCTGTTTTTT
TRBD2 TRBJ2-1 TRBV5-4 CASSLEFGTASGRGYNEQFF TGTGCCAGCAGCTTAGAGTTTGGGACAGCTAGCGGGAGGGGGTACAATGAGCAGTTCTTC
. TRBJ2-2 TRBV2 CASGQGFTGELFF TGTGCCAGCGGGCAGGGTTTTACCGGGGAGCTGTTTTTT
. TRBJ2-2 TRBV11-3 CASSLDLGGMSTGELFF TGTGCCAGCAGCTTAGATCTTGGGGGGATGAGCACCGGGGAGCTGTTTTTT
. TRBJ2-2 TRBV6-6 CASTSRVSSSAGELFF TGTGCCAGCACTAGCAGGGTTTCGTCTTCCGCCGGGGAGCTGTTTTTT
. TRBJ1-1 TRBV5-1 CASSLGWMDTEAFF TGCGCCAGCAGCTTAGGGTGGATGGACACTGAAGCTTTCTTT
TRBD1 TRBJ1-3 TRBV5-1 CASSRDRGDGNTIYF TGCGCCAGTAGCCGGGACAGGGGGGACGGAAACACCATATATTTT
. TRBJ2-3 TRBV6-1 CASTRSYTDTQYF TGTGCCAGCACGAGGTCCTACACAGATACGCAGTATTTT
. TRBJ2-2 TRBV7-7 CASSRETGVAGELFF TGTGCTAGCAGCCGAGAGACGGGGGTGGCCGGGGAGCTGTTTTTT
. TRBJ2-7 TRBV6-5 CASSTSRSGAYEQYF TGTGCCAGCAGTACCTCCCGGTCCGGGGCCTACGAGCAGTACTTC
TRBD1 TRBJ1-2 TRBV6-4 CASRQQGKGYGYTF TGTGCCAGCAGACAACAGGGGAAGGGCTATGGCTACACCTTC
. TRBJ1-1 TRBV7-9 CASSYGARGFSMNTEAFF TGTGCCAGCAGCTATGGGGCCAGGGGATTTTCCATGAACACTGAAGCTTTCTTT
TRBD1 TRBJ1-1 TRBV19 CASRPGQGPLEAFF TGTGCCAGTAGGCCGGGACAGGGACCTTTAGAAGCTTTCTTT
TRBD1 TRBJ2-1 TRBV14 CASSQGQGLGYNEQFF TGTGCCAGCAGCCAAGGACAGGGTTTAGGCTACAATGAGCAGTTCTTC
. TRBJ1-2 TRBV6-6 CASRPRQATFDYGYTF TGTGCCAGCAGACCTCGACAGGCCACGTTCGACTATGGCTACACCTTC